The present entry profiles one TCR beta chain with its context. One junction end disagrees with the germline gene, perhaps due to a read error. TCRdb reprocessed the 5' RACE reads with MiXCR, giving one entry per CDR3 protein. The table records 1.5 million to 2 million distinct CDR3 sequences, around 29% of them present only once. The sample comes from a study of identical twins. This clonotype originated in a newborn girl in good health. What was sequenced was cord blood.

This CDR3 is CASKRALSSTDTQYF. CDR3 DNA sequence: TGCGCCAGTAAGAGGGCCCTCTCTAGCACAGATACGCAGTATTTT. The chain carries TRBV19 and TRBJ2-3; D perhaps matches TRBD2 (5 bases). This CDR3 is built from 15 residues. Germline loops: CDR1 LNHDA, CDR2 SQIVND (reference sequence).